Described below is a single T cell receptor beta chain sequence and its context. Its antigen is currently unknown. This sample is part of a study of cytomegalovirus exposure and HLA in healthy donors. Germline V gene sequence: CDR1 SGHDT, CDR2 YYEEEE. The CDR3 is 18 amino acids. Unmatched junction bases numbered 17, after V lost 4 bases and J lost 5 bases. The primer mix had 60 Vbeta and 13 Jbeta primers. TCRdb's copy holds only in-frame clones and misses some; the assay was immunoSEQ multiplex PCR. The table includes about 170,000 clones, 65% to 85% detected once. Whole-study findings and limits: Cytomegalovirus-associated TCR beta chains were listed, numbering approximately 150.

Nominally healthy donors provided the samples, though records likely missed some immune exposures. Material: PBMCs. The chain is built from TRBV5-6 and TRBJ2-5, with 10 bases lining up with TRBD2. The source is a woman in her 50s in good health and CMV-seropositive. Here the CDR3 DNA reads TGTGCCAGCAGCGCTGGACTAGCGGTCTTATACTCGTCGGAGACCCAGTACTTC. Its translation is CASSAGLAVLYSSETQYF.